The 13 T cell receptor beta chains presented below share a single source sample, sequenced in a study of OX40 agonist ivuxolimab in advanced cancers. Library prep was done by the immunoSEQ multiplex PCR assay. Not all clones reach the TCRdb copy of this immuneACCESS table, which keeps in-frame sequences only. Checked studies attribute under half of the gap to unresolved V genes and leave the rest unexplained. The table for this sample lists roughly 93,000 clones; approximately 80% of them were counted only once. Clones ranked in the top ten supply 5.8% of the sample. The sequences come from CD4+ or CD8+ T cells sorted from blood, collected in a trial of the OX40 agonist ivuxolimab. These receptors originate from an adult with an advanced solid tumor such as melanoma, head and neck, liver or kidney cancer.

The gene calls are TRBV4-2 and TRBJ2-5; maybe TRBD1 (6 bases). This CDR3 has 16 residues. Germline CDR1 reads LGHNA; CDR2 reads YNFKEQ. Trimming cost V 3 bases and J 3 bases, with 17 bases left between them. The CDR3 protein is CASSQDLQGSEETQYF. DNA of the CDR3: TGTGCCAGCAGCCAGGATTTACAGGGATCAGAAGAGACCCAGTACTTC.

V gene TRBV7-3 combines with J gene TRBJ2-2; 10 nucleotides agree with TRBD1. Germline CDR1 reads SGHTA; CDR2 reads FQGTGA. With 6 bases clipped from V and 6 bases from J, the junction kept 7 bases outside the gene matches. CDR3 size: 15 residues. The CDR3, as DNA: TGTGCCAGCAGTCTGACTGGACAGGGGGCCGGGGAGCTGTTTTTT. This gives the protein CASSLTGQGAGELFF.

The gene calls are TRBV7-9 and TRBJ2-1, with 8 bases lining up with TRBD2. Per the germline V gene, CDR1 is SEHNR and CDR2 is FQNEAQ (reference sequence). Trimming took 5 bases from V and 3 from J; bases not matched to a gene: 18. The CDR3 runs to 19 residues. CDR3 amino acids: CASSQRAGPRSGSYNEQFF. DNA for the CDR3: TGTGCCAGCAGCCAACGTGCAGGGCCCCGGAGCGGGAGCTACAATGAGCAGTTCTTC. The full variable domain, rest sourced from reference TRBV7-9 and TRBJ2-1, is DTGVSQNPRHKITKRGQNVTFRCDPISEHNRLYWYRQTLGQGPEFLTYFQNEAQLEKSRLLSDRFSAERPKGSFSTLEIQRTEQGDSAMYLCASSQRAGPRSGSYNEQFFGPGTRLTVL.

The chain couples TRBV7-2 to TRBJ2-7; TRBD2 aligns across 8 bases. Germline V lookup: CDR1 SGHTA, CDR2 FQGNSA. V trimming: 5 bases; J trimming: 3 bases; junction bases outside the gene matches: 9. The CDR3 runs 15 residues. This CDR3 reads CASSVSQRGLYEQYF. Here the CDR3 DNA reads TGTGCCAGCAGCGTATCCCAGCGGGGGCTCTACGAGCAGTACTTC.

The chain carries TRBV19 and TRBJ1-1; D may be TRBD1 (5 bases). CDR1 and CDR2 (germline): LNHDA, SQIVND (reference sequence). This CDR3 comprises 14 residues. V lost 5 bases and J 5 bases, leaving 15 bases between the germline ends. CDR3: CASSPGGLWTEAFF. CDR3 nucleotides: TGTGCCAGTAGTCCTGGGGGTCTGTGGACTGAAGCTTTCTTT.

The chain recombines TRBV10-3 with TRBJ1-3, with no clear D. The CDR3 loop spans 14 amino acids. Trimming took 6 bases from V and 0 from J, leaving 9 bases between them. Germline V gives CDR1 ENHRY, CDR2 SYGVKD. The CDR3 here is CAISSISSGNTIYF. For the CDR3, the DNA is TGTGCCATCAGCTCAATCTCCTCTGGAAACACCATATATTTT.

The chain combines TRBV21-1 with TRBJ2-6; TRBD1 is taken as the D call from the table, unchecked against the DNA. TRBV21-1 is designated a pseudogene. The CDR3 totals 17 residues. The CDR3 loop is CASSIAKSSAGANVLTF. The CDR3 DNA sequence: TGTGCCAGCAGCATAGCTAAAAGTTCAGCTGGGGCCAACGTCCTGACTTTC.

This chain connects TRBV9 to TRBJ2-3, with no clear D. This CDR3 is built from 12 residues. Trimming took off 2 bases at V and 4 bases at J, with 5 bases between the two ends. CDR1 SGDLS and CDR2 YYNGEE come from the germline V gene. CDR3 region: CASSVPSDTQYF. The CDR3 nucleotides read TGTGCCAGCAGCGTCCCGTCAGATACGCAGTATTTT.

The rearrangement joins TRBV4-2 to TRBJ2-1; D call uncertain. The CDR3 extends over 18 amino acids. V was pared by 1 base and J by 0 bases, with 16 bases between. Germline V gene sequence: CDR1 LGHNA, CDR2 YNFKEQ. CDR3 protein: CASSQVGHRLSSYNEQFF. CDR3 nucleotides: TGTGCCAGCAGCCAAGTTGGTCACCGCCTTAGCTCCTACAATGAGCAGTTCTTC.

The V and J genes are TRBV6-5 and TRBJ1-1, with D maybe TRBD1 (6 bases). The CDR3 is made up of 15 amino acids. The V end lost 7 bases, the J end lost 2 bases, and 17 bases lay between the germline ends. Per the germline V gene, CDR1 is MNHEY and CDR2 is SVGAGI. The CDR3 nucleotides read TGTGCCAGCACCCAAGGGGGGTCAACTAACACTGAAGCTTTCTTT. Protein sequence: CASTQGGSTNTEAFF.

For the CDR3, the DNA is TGTGCCAGCAGTGAAGAGAGAAGCGGGAGCTCCTACGAGCAGTACTTC. This codes for CASSEERSGSSYEQYF. The chain links TRBV2 to TRBJ2-7, with 8 bases that match TRBD2. CDR1 and CDR2 from the germline V gene are SNHLY and FYNNEI. The V segment lost 1 base and the J segment 0 bases; nucleotides outside the gene matches: 5. The CDR3 length is 16 residues.

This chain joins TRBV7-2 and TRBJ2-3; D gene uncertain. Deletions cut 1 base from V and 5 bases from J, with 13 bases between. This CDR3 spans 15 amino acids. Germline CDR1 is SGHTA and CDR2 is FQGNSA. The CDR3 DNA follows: TGTGCCAGCAGCTTAGGCGATCCCACCCTAGATACGCAGTATTTT. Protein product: CASSLGDPTLDTQYF.

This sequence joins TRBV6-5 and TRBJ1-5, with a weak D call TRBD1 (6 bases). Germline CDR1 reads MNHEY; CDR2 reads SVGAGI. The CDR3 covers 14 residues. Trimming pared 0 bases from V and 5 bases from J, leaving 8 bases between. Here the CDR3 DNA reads TGTGCCAGCAGTTACTCGACAGGAGATCAGCCCCAGCATTTT. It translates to CASSYSTGDQPQHF.